One sample yielded the 5 T cell receptor beta chains listed below, sequenced in a study of regulatory and conventional T cells in RAG deficiency. Clones were sequenced by immunoSEQ multiplex PCR, and TCRdb holds only the in-frame ones, with some missing. Of over 850 clones listed, roughly four fifths were seen once; the top ten hold about 16%. Sequencing input: CD8+ T cells sorted from blood. The receptors here all came from a human donor with RAG deficiency presenting as severe combined immunodeficiency.

The chain employs TRBV28 and TRBJ2-7; D uncertain. The CDR3 is made up of 13 amino acids. Germline V gene data show CDR1 as MDHEN and CDR2 as SYDVKM. V was clipped by 2 bases and J by 0 bases, with 5 bases between them. As DNA, the CDR3 is TGTGCCAGCAGTTTAGGGAACTCCTACGAGCAGTACTTC. Its protein product is CASSLGNSYEQYF.

This chain connects TRBV9 to TRBJ2-7; D is unclear. There are 13 residues in the CDR3. Germline CDR1 reads SGDLS; CDR2 reads YYNGEE. V shed 3 bases and J shed 3 bases, with 10 bases lying between them. The CDR3 here is CASSAYYGYEQYF. As DNA, the CDR3 is TGTGCCAGCAGCGCCTACTACGGCTACGAGCAGTACTTC.

This clone was found a few times. The CDR3 here is CASSHAQGGTDTQYF. The CDR3 nucleotides are TGTGCCAGCAGCCATGCCCAGGGAGGCACAGATACGCAGTATTTT. The chain carries TRBV4-2 and TRBJ2-3, with D perhaps matching TRBD1 or TRBD2 (5 bases each). Deletions cut 3 bases from V and 1 base from J, with 11 bases between. The CDR3 is 15 residues long. CDR1 is LGHNA, CDR2 YNFKEQ, per germline.

The chain is built from TRBV11-2 and TRBJ1-6, with no clear D. This CDR3 has 15 amino acids. Trimming shortened V by 5 bases and J by 4 bases, and 12 bases separated the two germline ends. Germline V gene lookup returns CDR1 SGHAT and CDR2 FQNNGV. The CDR3 region has the DNA TGTGCCAGCAGCCCGCGGACCGGGTATAATTCACCCCTCCACTTT. Protein product: CASSPRTGYNSPLHF.

The chain employs TRBV9 and TRBJ2-1; D not resolved. The V end lost 0 bases, the J end lost 7 bases, and 8 bases lay between the germline ends. The CDR3 covers 13 residues. Germline CDR1 SGDLS, CDR2 YYNGEE. CDR3 DNA sequence: TGTGCCAGCAGCGTAGACCCTGGGAATGAGCAGTTCTTC. It yields the protein CASSVDPGNEQFF.